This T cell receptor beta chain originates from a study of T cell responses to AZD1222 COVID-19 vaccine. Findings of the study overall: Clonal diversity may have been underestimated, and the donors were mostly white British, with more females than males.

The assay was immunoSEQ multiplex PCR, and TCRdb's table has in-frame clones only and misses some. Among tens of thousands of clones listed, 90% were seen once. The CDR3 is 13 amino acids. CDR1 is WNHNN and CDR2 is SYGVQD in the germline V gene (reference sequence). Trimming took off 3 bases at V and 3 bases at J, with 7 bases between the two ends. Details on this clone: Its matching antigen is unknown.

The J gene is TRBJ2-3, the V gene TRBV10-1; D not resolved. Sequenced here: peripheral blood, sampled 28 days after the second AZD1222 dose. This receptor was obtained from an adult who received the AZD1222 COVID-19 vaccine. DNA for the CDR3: TGCGCCAGCAGTGAAGGAACGACAGATACGCAGTATTTT. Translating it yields CASSEGTTDTQYF.